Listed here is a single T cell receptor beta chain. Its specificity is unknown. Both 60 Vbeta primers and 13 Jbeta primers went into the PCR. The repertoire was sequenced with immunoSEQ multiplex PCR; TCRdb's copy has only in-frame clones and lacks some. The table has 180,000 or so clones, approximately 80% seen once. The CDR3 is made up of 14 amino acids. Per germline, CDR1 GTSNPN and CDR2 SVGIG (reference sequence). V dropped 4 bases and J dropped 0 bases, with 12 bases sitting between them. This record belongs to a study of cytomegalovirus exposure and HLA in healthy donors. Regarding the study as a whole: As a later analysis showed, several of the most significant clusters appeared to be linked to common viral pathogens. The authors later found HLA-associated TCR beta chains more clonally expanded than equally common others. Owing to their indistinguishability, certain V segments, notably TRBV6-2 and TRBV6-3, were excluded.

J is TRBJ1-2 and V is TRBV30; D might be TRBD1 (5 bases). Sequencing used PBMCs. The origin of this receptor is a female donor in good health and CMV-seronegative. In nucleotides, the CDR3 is TGTGCCTGGAACATAGACAGAACTAACTATGGCTACACCTTC. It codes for CAWNIDRTNYGYTF.